Each of the 23 T cell receptor beta chains below was sequenced from the same sample in a study of T cell responses to AZD1222 COVID-19 vaccine listed by TCRdb under 2021. The sample's time point label, in plain terms: baseline before first vaccination. The receptor library was made with the immunoSEQ multiplex PCR assay. The immuneACCESS repertoire file appears here via TCRdb, limited to in-frame rearrangements. These files lack a portion of the clones; in checked studies, under half of the deficit traces to unresolved V genes, and the cause of the others is not known. Recorded for this sample are approximately 180,000 clones; about 90% of them occurred a single time. Roughly 7.7% of the sample comes from the top ten. Sequenced material: peripheral blood, taken on day 0 of AZD1222 vaccination. All receptors derive from an adult in good health.

The chain links TRBV4-1 to TRBJ1-2; 10 bases line up with TRBD1. After removal of 3 bases from V and 8 bases from J, the junction contained 9 bases not matched to a gene. The CDR3 consists of 15 residues. CDR1 is MGHRA, CDR2 YSYEKL, per germline. The CDR3 DNA sequence: TGCGCCAGCAGCCAGGGGGGACAGGGGAGTAAGGGCTACACCTTC. This gives the protein CASSQGGQGSKGYTF.

The chain uses TRBV5-6 and TRBJ1-1, with 9 bases aligning to TRBD1. Germline V gives CDR1 SGHDT, CDR2 YYEEEE. V gave up 6 bases and J gave up 1 base; unmatched junction bases: 7. CDR3 length: 15 amino acids. The CDR3 DNA follows: TGTGCCAGCACTCTACAGGGGGCCTGGAACACTGAAGCTTTCTTT. Amino acids: CASTLQGAWNTEAFF.

DNA of the CDR3: TGTGCCAGCAGCTTAACCTCCCTAGCGGGGGGGGAAAACATTCAGTACTTC. This codes for CASSLTSLAGGENIQYF. The chain couples TRBV7-3 to TRBJ2-4; 12 bases match TRBD2. J was trimmed by 5 bases and V by 0 bases; bases with no gene match: 5. There are 17 residues in the CDR3. Germline assignment: CDR1 SGHTA and CDR2 FQGTGA.

A single count supports this clone. The rearrangement joins TRBV9 to TRBJ2-3; 11 nucleotides line up with TRBD2. V dropped 0 bases and J dropped 8; count of bases not matched to a gene: 2. The germline V gene has CDR1 SGDLS and CDR2 YYNGEE. This CDR3 contains 14 residues. CDR3 DNA sequence: TGTGCCAGCAGCGTAGGTAGCGGGGGGGGTACGCAGTATTTT. It codes for CASSVGSGGGTQYF.

The chain carries TRBV11-1 and TRBJ2-3, with TRBD2 matching 7 bases. CDR1 and CDR2 (germline): SGHAT, FQDESV (reference sequence). The CDR3 is 16 amino acids. V was clipped by 2 bases and J by 0 bases; unmatched bases: 5. CDR3 in DNA: TGTGCCAGCAGCTTAAGACTAGCATCTAGCACAGATACGCAGTATTTT. This gives the protein CASSLRLASSTDTQYF.

V is TRBV2 and J is TRBJ1-4; D gene ambiguous. This CDR3 is built from 13 residues. CDR1 is SNHLY, CDR2 FYNNEI, per germline. Deletions cut 7 bases from V and 0 bases from J, with 6 bases between. The CDR3 protein is CASTGATNEKLFF. In nucleotides, the CDR3 is TGTGCCAGCACAGGAGCAACTAATGAAAAACTGTTTTTT.

The V and J genes are TRBV2 and TRBJ2-7; 7 nucleotides agree with TRBD1. From germline, CDR1 is SNHLY and CDR2 FYNNEI. Trimming took 6 bases from V and 0 from J; bases not matched to a gene: 5. The CDR3 contains 14 residues. CDR3 coding DNA: TGTGCCAGCAGGGGACAGATCAACTCCTACGAGCAGTACTTC. It is translated as CASRGQINSYEQYF.

Here the CDR3 reads CAWRKTGAIYEQYF. The CDR3 bases are TGTGCCTGGCGTAAAACAGGGGCGATCTACGAGCAGTACTTC. The gene calls are TRBV30 and TRBJ2-7; 7 nucleotides align to TRBD1. Germline V gene sequence: CDR1 GTSNPN, CDR2 SVGIG (reference sequence). This CDR3 spans 14 amino acids. The V gene end was trimmed by 5 bases and the J gene end by 3 bases; junction bases not matched to a gene: 10.

The chain joins TRBV11-2 to TRBJ2-7; D might be TRBD2 (5 bases). Trimming left V 5 bases short and J 3 bases short, with 14 bases between. The germline CDR1 and CDR2 sequences are SGHAT and FQNNGV. This CDR3 is 14 amino acids long. The CDR3 DNA reads TGTGCCAGCAGCATCTGGAGGCAGAACTACGAGCAGTACTTC. It yields the protein CASSIWRQNYEQYF. Together with reference TRBV11-2 and TRBJ2-7, the CDR3 gives the full variable domain: EAGVAQSPRYKIIEKRQSVAFWCNPISGHATLYWYQQILGQGPKLLIQFQNNGVVDDSQLPKDRFSAERLKGVDSTLKIQPAKLEDSAVYLCASSIWRQNYEQYFGPGTRLTVT.

The J gene is TRBJ2-3, the V gene TRBV5-6; D is possibly TRBD1 (6 bases). The CDR3 sequence is 14 residues long. Germline CDR1 SGHDT, CDR2 YYEEEE. V was trimmed by 2 bases and J by 0 bases, leaving 7 bases between them. The CDR3 is CASSFGQSTDTQYF. CDR3 in DNA: TGTGCCAGCAGCTTCGGACAGAGCACAGATACGCAGTATTTT.

V and J are TRBV30 and TRBJ2-7; 7 nucleotides align to TRBD1. Germline trimming cut 0 bases from V and 3 bases from J; bases unmatched to any gene: 11. Germline CDR1 reads GTSNPN; CDR2 reads SVGIG (reference sequence). The CDR3 sequence is 16 residues long. The CDR3, as DNA: TGTGCCTGGAGTGTAATTGTGGGACAGCCGAACTACGAGCAGTACTTC. Translation: CAWSVIVGQPNYEQYF. Full variable domain (remainder filled in from reference TRBV30 and TRBJ2-7): SQTIHQWPATLVQPVGSPLSLECTVEGTSNPNLYWYRQAAGRGLQLLFYSVGIGQISSEVPQNLSASRPQDRQFILSSKKLLLSDSGFYLCAWSVIVGQPNYEQYFGPGTRLTVT.

This sequence joins TRBV12-3 or TRBV12-4 and TRBJ1-2; D gene unclear. CDR3 size: 12 residues. The V and J ends lost 0 bases and 7 bases respectively, with 6 bases between them. The CDR3: CASSLAGFGYTF. DNA of the CDR3: TGTGCCAGCAGTTTAGCGGGGTTTGGCTACACCTTC.

The chain combines TRBV5-4 with TRBJ1-1; D is unclear. Looked up from germline, CDR1 is SGHNT and CDR2 is YYREEE (reference sequence). The CDR3 consists of 13 residues. V dropped 0 bases and J dropped 4 bases, with 7 bases sitting between them. This CDR3 is CASSLGRTTEAFF. CDR3 DNA: TGTGCCAGCAGCTTGGGACGGACCACTGAAGCTTTCTTT.

This sequence joins TRBV7-6 and TRBJ1-1; D perhaps matches TRBD1 (6 bases). The V gene lost 5 bases and the J gene lost 5 bases, with 18 bases spanning the gap. Per the germline V gene, CDR1 is SGHVS and CDR2 is FNYEAQ. The CDR3 contains 15 residues. The DNA for the CDR3 is TGTGCCAGCAGCCCACGGGGGGAAAGGGGGACTGAAGCTTTCTTT. This gives the protein CASSPRGERGTEAFF. The variable domain in full, with the rest retrieved from reference TRBV7-6 and TRBJ1-1, is GAGVSQSPRYKVTKRGQDVALRCDPISGHVSLYWYRQALGQGPEFLTYFNYEAQQDKSGLPNDRFSAERPEGSISTLTIQRTEQRDSAMYRCASSPRGERGTEAFFGQGTRLTVV.

The chain recombines TRBV4-1 with TRBJ1-1; TRBD1 matches 7 bases. V shed 1 base, J shed 1 base, and the junction held 12 bases outside the gene matches. The germline V gene has CDR1 MGHRA and CDR2 YSYEKL. The CDR3 contains 18 residues. The CDR3 sequence: CASSQVQRGRRANTEAFF. The CDR3 DNA follows: TGCGCCAGCAGCCAAGTCCAAAGGGGGCGAAGGGCGAACACTGAAGCTTTCTTT.

The J gene is TRBJ2-3, the V gene TRBV5-1; 10 bases agree with TRBD1. V shed 4 bases, J shed 0 bases, and the junction held 8 bases outside the gene matches. CDR3 size: 17 residues. CDR1 is SGHRS, CDR2 YFSETQ, per germline. The CDR3 DNA follows: TGCGCCAGCAGCGGGGGACAGGGGTTTCTCAGCACAGATACGCAGTATTTT. Protein: CASSGGQGFLSTDTQYF.

This chain links TRBV5-1 with TRBJ2-7; D might be TRBD2 (5 bases). Germline V gene lookup returns CDR1 SGHRS and CDR2 YFSETQ. The length of the CDR3 is 14 residues. The V end lost 0 bases, the J end lost 5 bases, and 12 bases lay between the germline ends. The CDR3 nucleotides are TGCGCCAGCAGCTTGGCGGGGTTCCGGGACGAGCAGTACTTC. This codes for CASSLAGFRDEQYF.

The rearrangement links TRBV28 to TRBJ1-5; no clear D. Germline lookup yields CDR1 MDHEN and CDR2 SYDVKM. This CDR3 is 14 amino acids long. V lost 4 bases and J lost 5, with 12 bases in between. CDR3 sequence reads: CASSSARRYQPQHF. Here the CDR3 DNA reads TGTGCCAGCAGTTCCGCCCGGAGATATCAGCCCCAGCATTTT.

This chain connects TRBV7-2 to TRBJ2-3, with 7 bases fitting TRBD2. Trimming removed 0 bases from V and 4 bases from J; junction bases left unmatched: 4. The CDR3 is 15 residues long. Germline V lookup: CDR1 SGHTA, CDR2 FQGNSA. CDR3 sequence: CASSLAGAGADTQYF. The CDR3 DNA is TGTGCCAGCAGCTTAGCAGGTGCGGGGGCAGATACGCAGTATTTT. The whole variable domain, remainder taken from reference TRBV7-2 and TRBJ2-3, is GAGVSQSPSNKVTEKGKDVELRCDPISGHTALYWYRQSLGQGLEFLIYFQGNSAPDKSGLPSDRFSAERTGGSVSTLTIQRTQQEDSAVYLCASSLAGAGADTQYFGPGTRLTVL.

This clone was seen a single time. The chain combines TRBV5-4 with TRBJ1-6; maybe TRBD1 (5 bases). In germline, CDR1 is SGHNT, CDR2 YYREEE (reference sequence). V dropped 4 bases and J dropped 5 bases, with 19 bases sitting between them. The CDR3 totals 17 residues. This CDR3 reads CASSPPGPVDNNSPLHF. DNA for the CDR3: TGTGCCAGCAGCCCCCCGGGGCCGGTAGACAATAATTCACCCCTCCACTTT.

This sequence joins TRBV18 and TRBJ1-6; 9 bases are a match to TRBD1. CDR1 and CDR2 (germline): KGHSH, LQKENI. The V and J ends lost 6 bases and 8 bases, in that order; junction bases with no gene match: 5. The CDR3 contains 14 residues. CDR3 residues: CASSSRDRDSPLHF. As DNA, the CDR3 is TGTGCCAGCTCGTCACGGGACAGGGATTCACCCCTCCACTTT.

V is TRBV30 and J is TRBJ1-1, with no clear D. Per the germline V gene, CDR1 is GTSNPN and CDR2 is SVGIG (reference sequence). The CDR3 spans 13 residues. The ends were cut back, 7 bases at V and 5 bases at J, with 17 bases in the middle. CDR3 nucleotides: TGTGCCTACCATGGGAGCCAGCATACTGAAGCTTTCTTT. Its protein is CAYHGSQHTEAFF.

The J gene is TRBJ2-5, the V gene TRBV6-5; D not certain. CDR3 length: 13 residues. Germline CDR1 is MNHEY and CDR2 is SVGAGI. V lost 2 bases and J lost 7, with 11 bases in between. Here the CDR3 DNA reads TGTGCCAGCAGTTACCGAGGTTTCGGGACCCAGTACTTC. Residues: CASSYRGFGTQYF.